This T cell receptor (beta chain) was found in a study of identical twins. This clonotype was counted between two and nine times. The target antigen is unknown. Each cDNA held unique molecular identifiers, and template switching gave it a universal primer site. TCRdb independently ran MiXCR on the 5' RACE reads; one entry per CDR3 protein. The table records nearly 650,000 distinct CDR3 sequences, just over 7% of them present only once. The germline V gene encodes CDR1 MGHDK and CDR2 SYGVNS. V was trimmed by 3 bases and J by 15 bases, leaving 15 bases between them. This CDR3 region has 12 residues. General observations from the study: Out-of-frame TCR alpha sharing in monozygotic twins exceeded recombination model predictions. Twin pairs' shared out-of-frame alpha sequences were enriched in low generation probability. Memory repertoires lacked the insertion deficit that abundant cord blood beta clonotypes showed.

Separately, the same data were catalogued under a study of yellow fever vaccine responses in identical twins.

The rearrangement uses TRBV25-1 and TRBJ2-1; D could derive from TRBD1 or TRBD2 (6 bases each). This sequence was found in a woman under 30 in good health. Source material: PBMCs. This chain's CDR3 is CASSDRGDTPFF. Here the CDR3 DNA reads TGTGCCAGCAGTGACCGCGGGGACACTCCGTTCTTC.